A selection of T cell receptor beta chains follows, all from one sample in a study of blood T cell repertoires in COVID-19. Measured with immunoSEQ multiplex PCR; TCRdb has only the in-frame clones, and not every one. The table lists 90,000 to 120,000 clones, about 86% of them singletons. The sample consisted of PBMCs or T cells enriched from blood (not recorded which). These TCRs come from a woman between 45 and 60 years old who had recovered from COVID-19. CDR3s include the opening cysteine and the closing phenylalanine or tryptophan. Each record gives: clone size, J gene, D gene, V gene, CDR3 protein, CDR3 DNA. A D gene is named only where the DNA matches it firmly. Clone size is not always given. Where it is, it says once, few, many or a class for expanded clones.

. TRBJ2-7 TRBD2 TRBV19 CASSTQGLAGYEQYF TGTGCCAGTAGTACCCAGGGACTAGCTGGCTACGAGCAGTACTTC
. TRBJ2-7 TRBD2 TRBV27 CASSFGLAGRYEQYF TGTGCCAGCAGTTTTGGTCTAGCGGGAAGGTACGAGCAGTACTTC
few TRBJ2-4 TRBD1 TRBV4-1 CASSLTPGQGDLAKNIQYF TGCGCCAGCAGCCTTACCCCGGGACAGGGGGACCTAGCCAAAAACATTCAGTACTTC
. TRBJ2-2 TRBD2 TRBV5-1 CASSLSTSANTGELFF TGCGCCAGCAGCTTGTCGACTAGCGCTAACACCGGGGAGCTGTTTTTT
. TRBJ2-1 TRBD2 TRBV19 CASSMSASGGNEQFF TGTGCCAGTAGTATGTCGGCTAGCGGAGGGAATGAGCAGTTCTTC
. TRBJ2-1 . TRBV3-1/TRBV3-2 CASSQDLAESSYNEQFF TGTGCCAGCAGCCAAGACTTGGCGGAGAGCTCCTACAATGAGCAGTTCTTC
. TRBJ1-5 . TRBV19 CASSMSPGVQHF TGTGCCAGTAGTATGTCGCCGGGGGTCCAGCATTTT
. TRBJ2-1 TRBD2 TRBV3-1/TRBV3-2 CASSQETGRAGYNEQFF TGTGCCAGCAGCCAAGAAACCGGGAGGGCCGGGTACAATGAGCAGTTCTTC
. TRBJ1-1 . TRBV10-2 CASSDTAYTEAFF TGCGCCAGCTCGGACACAGCCTACACTGAAGCTTTCTTT
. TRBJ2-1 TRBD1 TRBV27 CASSFRQGADEQFF TGTGCCAGCAGTTTTCGGCAGGGGGCAGATGAGCAGTTCTTC
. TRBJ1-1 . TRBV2 CASSDEAGAFGTEAFF TGTGCCAGCAGTGACGAGGCAGGGGCTTTCGGCACTGAAGCTTTCTTT
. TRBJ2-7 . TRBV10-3 CAISESAAYEQYF TGTGCCATCAGTGAAAGCGCCGCCTACGAGCAGTACTTC
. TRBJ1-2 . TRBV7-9 CASSPGRANYGYTF TGTGCCAGCAGCCCCGGCAGGGCAAACTATGGCTACACCTTC
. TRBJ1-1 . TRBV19 CASSPGGPTEAFF TGTGCCAGTAGCCCCGGGGGTCCCACTGAAGCTTTCTTT
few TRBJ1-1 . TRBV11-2 CASSSETYTEAFF TGTGCCAGCAGCTCAGAGACATACACTGAAGCTTTCTTT
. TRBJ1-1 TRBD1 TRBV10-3 CAISEDRGPNTEAFF TGTGCCATCAGTGAAGACAGGGGGCCTAACACTGAAGCTTTCTTT
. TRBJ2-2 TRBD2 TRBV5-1 CASSKTSATNTGELFF TGCGCCAGCAGCAAGACTAGCGCGACGAACACCGGGGAGCTGTTTTTT
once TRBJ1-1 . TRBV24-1 CATSDSGGAGLSNTEAFF TGTGCCACCAGTGATTCCGGGGGAGCGGGGCTTAGTAACACTGAAGCTTTCTTT
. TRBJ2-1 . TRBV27 CASSPALARNSDEQFF TGTGCCAGCAGCCCCGCCTTAGCGCGAAACTCGGATGAGCAGTTCTTC
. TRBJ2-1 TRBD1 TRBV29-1 CRAGQGSGEQFF TGCAGGGCGGGACAGGGCAGCGGTGAGCAGTTCTTC
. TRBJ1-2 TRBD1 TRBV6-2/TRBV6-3 CASSYRSTGRSVTNYGYTF TGTGCCAGCAGTTACCGGTCGACAGGGAGGTCGGTAACTAACTATGGCTACACCTTC